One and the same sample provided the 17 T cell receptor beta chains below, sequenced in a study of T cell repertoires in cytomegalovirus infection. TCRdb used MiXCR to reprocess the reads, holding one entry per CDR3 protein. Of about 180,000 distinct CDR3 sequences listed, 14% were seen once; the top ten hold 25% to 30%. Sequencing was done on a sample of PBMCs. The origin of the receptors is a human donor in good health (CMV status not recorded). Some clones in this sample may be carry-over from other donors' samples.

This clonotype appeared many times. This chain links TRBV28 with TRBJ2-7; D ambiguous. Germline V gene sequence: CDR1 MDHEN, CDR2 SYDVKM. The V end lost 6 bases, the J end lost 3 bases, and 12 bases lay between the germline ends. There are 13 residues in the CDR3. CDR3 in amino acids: CASRPRLNYEQYF. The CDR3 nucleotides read TGTGCCAGCAGACCTAGGCTAAACTACGAGCAGTACTTC.

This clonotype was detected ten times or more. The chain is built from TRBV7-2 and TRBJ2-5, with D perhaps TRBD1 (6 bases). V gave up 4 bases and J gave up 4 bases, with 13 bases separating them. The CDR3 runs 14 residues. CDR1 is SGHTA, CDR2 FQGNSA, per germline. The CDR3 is CASSSLQGRETQYF. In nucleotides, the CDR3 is TGTGCCAGCAGCTCACTACAGGGACGAGAGACCCAGTACTTC.

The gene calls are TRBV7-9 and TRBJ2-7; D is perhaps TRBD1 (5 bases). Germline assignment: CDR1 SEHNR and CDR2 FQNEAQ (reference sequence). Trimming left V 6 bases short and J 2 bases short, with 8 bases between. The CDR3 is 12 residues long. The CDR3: CASRSQAYEQYF. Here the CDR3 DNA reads TGTGCCAGCAGATCACAGGCCTACGAGCAGTACTTC.

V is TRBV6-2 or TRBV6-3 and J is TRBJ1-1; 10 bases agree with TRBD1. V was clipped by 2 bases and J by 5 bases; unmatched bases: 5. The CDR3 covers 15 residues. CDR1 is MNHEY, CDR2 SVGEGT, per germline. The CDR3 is CASSYRDRGRTEAFF. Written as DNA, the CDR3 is TGTGCCAGCAGTTACAGGGACAGGGGAAGAACTGAAGCTTTCTTT.

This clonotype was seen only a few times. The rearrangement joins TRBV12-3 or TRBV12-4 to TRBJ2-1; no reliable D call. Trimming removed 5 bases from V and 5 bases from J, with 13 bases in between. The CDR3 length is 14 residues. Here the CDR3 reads CASSHFGLDNEQFF. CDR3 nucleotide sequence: TGTGCCAGCAGTCATTTCGGGTTGGACAATGAGCAGTTCTTC.

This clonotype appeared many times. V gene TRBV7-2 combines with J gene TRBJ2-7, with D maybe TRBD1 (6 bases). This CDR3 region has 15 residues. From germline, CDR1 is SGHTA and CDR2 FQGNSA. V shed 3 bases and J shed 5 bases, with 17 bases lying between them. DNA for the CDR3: TGTGCCAGCAGCTTCCGAGGAAGGGGGTTCGACGAGCAGTACTTC. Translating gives CASSFRGRGFDEQYF.

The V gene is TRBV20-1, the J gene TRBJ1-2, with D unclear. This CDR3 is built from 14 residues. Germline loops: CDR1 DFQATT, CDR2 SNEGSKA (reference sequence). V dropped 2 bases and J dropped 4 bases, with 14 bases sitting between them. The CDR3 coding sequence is TGCAGTGCTAGACGACTTGGGAGCGCCTATGGCTACACCTTC. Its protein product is CSARRLGSAYGYTF.

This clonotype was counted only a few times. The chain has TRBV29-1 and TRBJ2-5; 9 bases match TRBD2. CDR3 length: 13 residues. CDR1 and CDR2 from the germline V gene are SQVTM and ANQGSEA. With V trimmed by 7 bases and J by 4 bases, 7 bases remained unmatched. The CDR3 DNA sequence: TGCAGCGCCCGGACTAGCGCGGGAGAGACCCAGTACTTC. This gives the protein CSARTSAGETQYF.

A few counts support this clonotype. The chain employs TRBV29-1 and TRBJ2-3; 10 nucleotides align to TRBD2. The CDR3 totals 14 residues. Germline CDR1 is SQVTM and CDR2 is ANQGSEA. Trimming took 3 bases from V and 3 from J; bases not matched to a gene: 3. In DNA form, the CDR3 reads TGCAGCGTTGACATAGCGGGGGGAACAGATACGCAGTATTTT. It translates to CSVDIAGGTDTQYF.

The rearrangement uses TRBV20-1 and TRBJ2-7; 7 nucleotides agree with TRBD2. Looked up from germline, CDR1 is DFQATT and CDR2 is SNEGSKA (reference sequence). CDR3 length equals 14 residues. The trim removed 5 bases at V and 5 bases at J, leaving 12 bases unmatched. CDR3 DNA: TGCAGTGCTCGGAGGGTAAGCGGGACGGACGAGCAGTACTTC. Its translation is CSARRVSGTDEQYF.

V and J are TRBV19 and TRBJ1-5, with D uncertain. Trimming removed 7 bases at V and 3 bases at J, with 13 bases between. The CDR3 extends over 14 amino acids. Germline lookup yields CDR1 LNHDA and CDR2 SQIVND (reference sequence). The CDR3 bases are TGTGCCAGTACCCGAGACGGTAACAATCAGCCCCAGCATTTT. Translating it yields CASTRDGNNQPQHF.

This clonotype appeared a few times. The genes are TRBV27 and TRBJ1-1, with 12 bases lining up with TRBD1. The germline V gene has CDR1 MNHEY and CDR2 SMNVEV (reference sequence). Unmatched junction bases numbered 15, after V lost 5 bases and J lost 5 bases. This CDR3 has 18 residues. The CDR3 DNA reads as TGTGCCAGCAGTCCTACTACGGGACAGGGGGCTGGGGTTACTGAAGCTTTCTTT. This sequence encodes CASSPTTGQGAGVTEAFF.

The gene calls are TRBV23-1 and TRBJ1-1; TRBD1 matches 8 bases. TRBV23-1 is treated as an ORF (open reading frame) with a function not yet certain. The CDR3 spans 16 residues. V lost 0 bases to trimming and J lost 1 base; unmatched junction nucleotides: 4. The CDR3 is CASSQSRDRRNTEAFF. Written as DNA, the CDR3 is TGCGCCAGCAGTCAATCAAGGGACAGGAGGAACACTGAAGCTTTCTTT.

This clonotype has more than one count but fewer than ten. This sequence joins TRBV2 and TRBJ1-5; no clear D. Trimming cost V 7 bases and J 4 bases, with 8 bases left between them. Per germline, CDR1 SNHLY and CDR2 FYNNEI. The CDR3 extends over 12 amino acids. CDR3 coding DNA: TGTGCCAGCAACCTGGTTAATCAGCCCCAGCATTTT. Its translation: CASNLVNQPQHF.

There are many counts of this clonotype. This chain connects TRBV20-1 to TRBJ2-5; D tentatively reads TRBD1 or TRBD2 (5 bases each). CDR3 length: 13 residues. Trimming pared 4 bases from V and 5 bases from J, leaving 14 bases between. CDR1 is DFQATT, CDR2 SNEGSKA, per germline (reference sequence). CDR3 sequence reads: CSANRGIGETQYF. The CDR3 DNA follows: TGCAGTGCTAATCGGGGCATCGGGGAGACCCAGTACTTC.

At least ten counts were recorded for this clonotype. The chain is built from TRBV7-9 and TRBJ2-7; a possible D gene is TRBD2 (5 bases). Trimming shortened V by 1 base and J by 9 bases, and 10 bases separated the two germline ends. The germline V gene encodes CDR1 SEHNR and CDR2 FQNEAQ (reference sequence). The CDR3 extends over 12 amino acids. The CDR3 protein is CASSLDREGQYF. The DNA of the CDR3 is TGTGCCAGCAGCTTAGACCGGGAAGGGCAGTACTTC.

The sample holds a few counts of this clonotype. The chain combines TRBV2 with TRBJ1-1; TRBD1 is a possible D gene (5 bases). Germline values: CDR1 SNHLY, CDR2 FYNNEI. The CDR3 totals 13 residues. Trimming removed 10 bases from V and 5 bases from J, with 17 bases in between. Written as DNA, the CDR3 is TGTGCCATTCTGCTGGGGGGAGGTACTGAAGCTTTCTTT. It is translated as CAILLGGGTEAFF.